Following are 8 T cell receptor beta chains from one sample sequenced in a study of cytomegalovirus exposure and HLA in healthy donors. The table came from immunoSEQ multiplex PCR; TCRdb's copy has only in-frame clones and leaves some out. The repertoire has hundreds of thousands of clones, over 75% of them found once; the top ten carry approximately 0.88%. Sample: PBMCs. The receptor set was obtained from a woman in her late teens or twenties in good health and CMV-seronegative.

With respect to this clone: The same CDR3 can be traced to other DNA sequences in this sample. The J gene is TRBJ2-1, the V gene TRBV27, with no clear D. Germline V gene sequence: CDR1 MNHEY, CDR2 SMNVEV (reference sequence). V dropped 0 bases and J dropped 5 bases, with 5 bases sitting between them. CDR3 length: 13 amino acids. CDR3 sequence (DNA): TGTGCCAGCAGTTTATCCAGGAACAATGAGCAGTTCTTC. Translation: CASSLSRNNEQFF.

J is TRBJ2-7 and V is TRBV28, with 10 bases aligning to TRBD2. The junction had 8 bases not matched to a gene; V was cut back by 3 bases and J by 12 bases. The CDR3 runs 13 residues. Germline V lookup: CDR1 MDHEN, CDR2 SYDVKM. In DNA form, the CDR3 reads TGTGCCAGCAGTTTCACTAGCGGGACCCTGCGGTACTTC. Translating it yields CASSFTSGTLRYF.

The chain joins TRBV15 to TRBJ2-1; TRBD2 matches 8 bases. V lost 6 bases, J lost 0 bases, and 7 bases stayed unmatched. CDR1 and CDR2 from the germline V gene are LNHNV and YYDKDF (reference sequence). CDR3 length: 16 amino acids. The DNA for the CDR3 is TGTGCCACCAGACGGACCGGGACTAGCTCCTACAATGAGCAGTTCTTC. This codes for CATRRTGTSSYNEQFF.

CDR3 region: CAISKLTGGTSYEQYF. The CDR3 DNA sequence: TGTGCCATCAGTAAACTAACAGGGGGGACCTCCTACGAGCAGTACTTC. The gene calls are TRBV10-3 and TRBJ2-7, with 8 bases matching TRBD1. Germline CDR1 and CDR2: ENHRY and SYGVKD. Trimming removed 5 bases from V and 0 bases from J; junction bases left unmatched: 9. The CDR3 is 16 residues long.

The chain carries TRBV7-9 and TRBJ2-1; 10 nucleotides line up with TRBD1. This CDR3 contains 15 residues. CDR1 and CDR2 from the germline V gene are SEHNR and FQNEAQ (reference sequence). Losses at the gene ends were 4 bases for V and 1 base for J; bases not matched to a gene: 1. CDR3 amino acids: CASSWTGGSYNEQFF. The CDR3 DNA reads as TGTGCCAGCAGCTGGACAGGGGGGTCCTACAATGAGCAGTTCTTC.

The V gene is TRBV7-9, the J gene TRBJ1-1; the D gene is possibly TRBD1 (5 bases). Per germline, CDR1 SEHNR and CDR2 FQNEAQ (reference sequence). This CDR3 has 16 residues. V was trimmed by 5 bases and J by 7 bases, leaving 23 bases between them. CDR3 sequence reads: CASSPLGFAGQGEAFF. DNA for the CDR3: TGTGCCAGCAGCCCACTAGGGTTCGCGGGGCAGGGTGAAGCTTTCTTT.

The table lists this clone with a count of one. The rearrangement joins TRBV27 to TRBJ2-7; TRBD2 matches at 9 bases. Germline CDR1 MNHEY, CDR2 SMNVEV (reference sequence). The CDR3 has 14 amino acids. V dropped 0 bases and J dropped 3; count of bases not matched to a gene: 0. The CDR3 spells CASSLSSGGYEQYF. CDR3 nucleotide sequence: TGTGCCAGCAGTTTATCTAGCGGGGGCTACGAGCAGTACTTC.

The chain employs TRBV7-2 and TRBJ2-3; 7 bases fit TRBD2. The germline V gene has CDR1 SGHTA and CDR2 FQGNSA. This CDR3 comprises 14 residues. V trimming: 3 bases; J trimming: 1 base; junction bases outside the gene matches: 1. The CDR3 here is CASSFAGGTDTQYF. The DNA of the CDR3 is TGTGCCAGCAGCTTTGCGGGAGGCACAGATACGCAGTATTTT.